This section outlines one T cell receptor beta chain sequence together with its context. Its antigen is unidentified. The table came from immunoSEQ multiplex PCR; TCRdb's copy has only in-frame clones and leaves some out. The repertoire has 60,000 to 75,000 clones, about four fifths of them found once; the top ten carry 0.95% to 1.1%. Between the trimmed V and J ends, which lost 3 bases and 0 bases, there was a span of 8 bases. The germline CDR1 and CDR2 sequences are KGHSH and LQKENI. The CDR3 covers 15 residues. The sample comes from a study of OX40 agonist ivuxolimab in advanced cancers. The overall study: Three dose-escalation patients had partial responses: one with hepatocellular carcinoma and two with cutaneous melanoma.

Study-wide results and caveats: CD8+ T cells averaged more expanded clones than CD4+.

The sequencing used CD4+ or CD8+ T cells sorted from blood, collected in a trial of the OX40 agonist ivuxolimab. The receptor was derived from an adult with an advanced solid tumor such as melanoma, head and neck, liver or kidney cancer. The rearrangement uses TRBV18 and TRBJ1-4, with unresolved D. The CDR3 DNA is TGTGCCAGCTCACCCCTCACAGCAACTAATGAAAAACTGTTTTTT. This gives the protein CASSPLTATNEKLFF.